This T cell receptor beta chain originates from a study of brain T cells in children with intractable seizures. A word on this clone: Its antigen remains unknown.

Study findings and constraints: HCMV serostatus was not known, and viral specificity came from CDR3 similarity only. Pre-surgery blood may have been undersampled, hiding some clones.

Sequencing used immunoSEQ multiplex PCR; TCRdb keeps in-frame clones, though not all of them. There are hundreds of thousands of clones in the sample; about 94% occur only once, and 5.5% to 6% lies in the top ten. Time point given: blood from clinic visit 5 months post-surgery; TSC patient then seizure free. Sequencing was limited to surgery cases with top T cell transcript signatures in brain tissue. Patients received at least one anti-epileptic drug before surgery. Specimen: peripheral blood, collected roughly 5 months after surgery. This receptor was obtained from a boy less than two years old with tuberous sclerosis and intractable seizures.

CDR3 sequence reads: CASSFYLGKDQPQHF. The CDR3, as DNA: TGTGCCAGCAGCTTTTATCTGGGGAAGGATCAGCCCCAGCATTTT. V and J are TRBV7-8 and TRBJ1-5; D gene unclear. The CDR3 extends over 15 amino acids. V gave up 3 bases and J gave up 5 bases, with 14 bases separating them. The germline CDR1 and CDR2 sequences are SGHVS and FQNEAQ.